This TCR beta chain originates from a study of identical twins (TCRdb year 2016). As for the study more broadly: To test whether fetal clonotypes persist, this study deep-sequenced TCR alpha and beta repertoires from monozygotic twins, from unrelated adults of various ages, and from cord blood. To rule out contamination, replicate twin experiments were performed at different times with different library preparation protocols. Paper-wide results and their limitations: In monozygotic twins, recombination models systematically underestimated out-of-frame TCR alpha sharing, but the models matched the sharing seen between unrelated individuals. Out-of-frame TCR alpha sequences shared between twins showed an excess of low generation-probability sequences compared with coincidental sharing between unrelated individuals. Excess twin sharing in beta out-of-frame sequences was weaker because fewer shared sequences lowered the signal-to-noise ratio. Abundant cord blood beta clonotypes carried fewer insertions; young adult naive repertoires showed a weaker similar trend, while memory repertoires showed none. Invariant T cells such as MAIT and iNKT could partly confound zero-insertion analyses, although diverse VJ usage argued against such confounding for most clonotypes. Conclusions relied on cross-sectional statistical analysis, since the same donors could not be followed over many years.

All donors were healthy Caucasians. Three pairs of female monozygotic twins, all aged 18 to 29 years, made up the twin cohort. The RNA used for TCR libraries was isolated from peripheral blood mononuclear cells. The protocol used for the library was 5' RACE. The listed sequencing device is Illumina HiSeq 2000. Template switching added a universal primer binding site, and the final cDNA carried a unique molecular identifier that allowed TCR cDNA molecules to be counted accurately. Specific primers in the conserved constant-segment region were used to synthesize first-strand cDNA for the TCR alpha and beta chains. To control for contamination, each cDNA library was double barcoded with a SMART-Mk sample barcode plus Illumina barcodes. TruSeq adapter sequences, together with Illumina sample barcodes, were added in two successive PCR steps. TCR alpha and beta cDNA libraries were sequenced on the Illumina HiSeq platform with custom primers. On the study's bioinformatics: MiGEC was used to process raw reads and extract unique molecular identifiers, and MiXCR was used to find CDR3 positions. For each individual, recombination models were inferred using an EM algorithm with the repgenHMM and IGoR tools. The analysis of shared clonotypes was done with the tcR package in R, with sharing normalized by the product of cloneset sizes. To study raw recombination free of thymic and clonal selection effects, out-of-frame nonproductive sequences were analyzed. TCRdb ran its own pipeline on the public reads, namely fastp trimming at Q25 and MiXCR clone calling, and kept in-frame beta chains. Every distinct CDR3 protein forms one entry, paired with its most common genes and DNA. TCRdb's processing, not the authors', yielded these V and J calls. The sample data list about 720,000 distinct CDR3 sequences, and about 20% of these were observed just once. The ten top clones hold approximately 14% of the sample.

Taken from the germline V gene, the CDR1 and CDR2 loops are SGHAT and FQNNGV. The CDR3 holds 18 amino acids from the cysteine to the phenylalanine. The DNA shown is the 54-base CDR3, in frame from base 1. V is cut back by 4 bases and J by 9 bases, with 20 bases in the junction unmatched. As for this clonotype: It lacks a known antigen. Within one base of it there is no much larger clone, and no base qualities were kept.

This sample also belongs to another study, concerning T cells expressing NK-cell markers. From that second study: Seven to nine donors provided sorted CD3+CD56+NKG2C+, CD3+CD56+NKG2C- and CD3+CD56-NKG2C+ T-cell subsets, whose TCR beta-chain repertoires were profiled. Seven of the eight sequenced donors were HCMV-seropositive and one was HCMV-seronegative. To restrict sorting to alphabetaTCR-expressing T cells, an anti-gammadeltaTCR antibody was added in several experiments. In 5 to 7 donors, the dominant CD3+CD56+NKG2C+ clonotypes were found to rank among the top 10 CD8+ clonotypes and to make up about 1.0-7.5% of CD8+ T cells. Those dominant clonotypes were again the most abundant among CD3+CD56-NKG2C+ cells in a handful of donors, at roughly 25-60.1%. Whether the expanded NKG2C-expressing T cell clones were specific for HCMV antigens was left unclear. The eight sequenced donors were randomly selected healthy volunteers, three men and five women. A commercial ELISA kit detecting HCMV-specific IgG in serum was used to determine HCMV serostatus. For over five donors, unsorted PBMC were also used to sequence bulk peripheral blood T-cell repertoires. MIGEC was used to demultiplex reads and group the reads by UMI, and MiTCR was used to assemble and quantify clonotypes. To exclude erroneous sequences, only TCR cDNA sequences supported by at least two reads were retained. The tcR package was used for downstream repertoire analysis, and clonotypes were matched across fractions by CDR3 nucleotide sequence plus V segment. VDJmatch was used to annotate antigen specificity against VDJdb, with one amino acid substitution in CDR3 allowed.

Specimen: PBMCs. The chain joins TRBV11-2 to TRBJ1-5, with TRBD1 matching 8 junction bases. This clonotype was obtained from a woman aged 18-29 years in good health. The nucleotide sequence is given as TGTGCCAGCAGCTCTTCGATTATCCAGGGGGCCGCAAGGTCGCCCCAGCATTTT. Its translation is CASSSSIIQGAARSPQHF.